This is a list of T cell receptor beta chains from one sample in a study of cytomegalovirus exposure and HLA in healthy donors. The assay was immunoSEQ multiplex PCR, and TCRdb's table has in-frame clones only and misses some. This sample's clone table lists about 39,000 clones. Input material: PBMCs. The source of these receptors is a male donor in good health and CMV-seronegative. Both conserved end residues are part of each CDR3. The order of the fields is CDR3 length, V gene, J gene, D gene, CDR3 DNA, CDR3 protein. A D gene is named only where the DNA matches it firmly.

len: 15; v_gene: TRBV13; j_gene: TRBJ2-7; d_gene: TRBD1; CDR3nt: TGTGCCAGCAGCACAGCCTCCGGGACAGGGACTGAGCAGTACTTC; CDR3aa: CASSTASGTGTEQYF
len: 11; v_gene: TRBV20-1; j_gene: TRBJ2-3; d_gene: .; CDR3nt: TGCAGTGCTCCGCCCGCGGTAACGCAGTATTTT; CDR3aa: CSAPPAVTQYF
len: 16; v_gene: TRBV19; j_gene: TRBJ1-6; d_gene: .; CDR3nt: TGTGCCAGTAGCCGCCGACAGAGCCCCTATAATTCACCCCTCCACTTT; CDR3aa: CASSRRQSPYNSPLHF
len: 14; v_gene: TRBV19; j_gene: TRBJ1-5; d_gene: .; CDR3nt: TGTGCCAGTAGTTGGGCCACAAATGCGCAGCCCCAGCATTTT; CDR3aa: CASSWATNAQPQHF
len: 15; v_gene: TRBV5-8; j_gene: TRBJ2-7; d_gene: TRBD1; CDR3nt: TGTGCCAGCAGCTTGGTCCCGGACAGGTCCTACGAGCAGTACTTC; CDR3aa: CASSLVPDRSYEQYF
len: 14; v_gene: TRBV7-9; j_gene: TRBJ1-6; d_gene: TRBD1; CDR3nt: TGTGCCAGCAGCCCGACAGGGAATAATTCACCCCTCCACTTT; CDR3aa: CASSPTGNNSPLHF
len: 15; v_gene: TRBV10-2; j_gene: TRBJ1-3; d_gene: .; CDR3nt: TGCGCCAGCAGTGAGCCGAGAGGTTTTGGAAACACCATATATTTT; CDR3aa: CASSEPRGFGNTIYF
len: 17; v_gene: TRBV4-1; j_gene: TRBJ1-4; d_gene: TRBD1; CDR3nt: TGCGCCAGCAGCCATGGGACAGGGGCACCAACTAATGAAAAACTGTTTTTT; CDR3aa: CASSHGTGAPTNEKLFF
len: 18; v_gene: TRBV7-3; j_gene: TRBJ1-1; d_gene: TRBD1; CDR3nt: TGTGCCAGCAGCAAAGCCCCGCAATCTACAGGGGTGTACACTGAAGCTTTCTTT; CDR3aa: CASSKAPQSTGVYTEAFF
len: 14; v_gene: TRBV27; j_gene: TRBJ1-2; d_gene: TRBD1; CDR3nt: TGTGCCAGCAGCCCGGACAGGGCCTTCTATGGCTACACCTTC; CDR3aa: CASSPDRAFYGYTF
len: 16; v_gene: TRBV6-6; j_gene: TRBJ2-5; d_gene: TRBD1; CDR3nt: TGTGCCAGCAGTTACGCGGACAGGGGGGTTGGGGAGACCCAGTACTTC; CDR3aa: CASSYADRGVGETQYF
len: 14; v_gene: TRBV7-8; j_gene: TRBJ1-1; d_gene: TRBD1; CDR3nt: TGTGCCAGCAGCAAAAGACAGGGAAGGACTGAAGCTTTCTTT; CDR3aa: CASSKRQGRTEAFF
len: 14; v_gene: TRBV18; j_gene: TRBJ2-5; d_gene: .; CDR3nt: TGTGCCAGCTCACCACACCGGGGGAGAGAGACCCAGTACTTC; CDR3aa: CASSPHRGRETQYF
len: 15; v_gene: TRBV13; j_gene: TRBJ2-2; d_gene: TRBD2; CDR3nt: TGTGCCAGCCTTTATAGCGGGGGGAACACCGGGGAGCTGTTTTTT; CDR3aa: CASLYSGGNTGELFF
len: 16; v_gene: TRBV13; j_gene: TRBJ1-4; d_gene: .; CDR3nt: TGTGCCAGCAGCTTACGGGTTGGGGGCATGGATGGGAAACTGTTTTTT; CDR3aa: CASSLRVGGMDGKLFF
len: 14; v_gene: TRBV2; j_gene: TRBJ2-7; d_gene: TRBD1; CDR3nt: TGTGCCAGCAGTTATGACAGGGGGCTCCTCGAGCAGTACTTC; CDR3aa: CASSYDRGLLEQYF
len: 14; v_gene: TRBV18; j_gene: TRBJ1-1; d_gene: .; CDR3nt: TGTGCCAGCTCATATCAGGGAGGGGACACTGAAGCTTTCTTT; CDR3aa: CASSYQGGDTEAFF
len: 13; v_gene: TRBV9; j_gene: TRBJ2-3; d_gene: .; CDR3nt: TGTGCCAGCACAGGGGACGGTACAGATACGCAGTATTTT; CDR3aa: CASTGDGTDTQYF
len: 15; v_gene: TRBV5-6; j_gene: TRBJ1-1; d_gene: TRBD1; CDR3nt: TGTGCCAGCAGCCCAGACAGGGGGCGGCTAGCTGAAGCTTTCTTT; CDR3aa: CASSPDRGRLAEAFF
len: 14; v_gene: TRBV7-9; j_gene: TRBJ1-6; d_gene: .; CDR3nt: TGTGCCAGCAGCCCTGGGAGGGAGGCTTCACCCCTCCACTTT; CDR3aa: CASSPGREASPLHF
len: 14; v_gene: TRBV27; j_gene: TRBJ1-5; d_gene: .; CDR3nt: TGTGCCAGCAGTTCGGAGGGAATTACTCAGCCCCAGCATTTT; CDR3aa: CASSSEGITQPQHF
len: 15; v_gene: TRBV2; j_gene: TRBJ2-5; d_gene: TRBD2; CDR3nt: TGTGCCAGCGGGACTAGCGGGGGTCCCTCTGAGACCCAGTACTTC; CDR3aa: CASGTSGGPSETQYF
len: 16; v_gene: TRBV18; j_gene: TRBJ2-5; d_gene: .; CDR3nt: TGTGCCAGCTCACCACCCGGGTCTCTATTAATCGGGACCCAGTACTTC; CDR3aa: CASSPPGSLLIGTQYF
len: 14; v_gene: TRBV2; j_gene: TRBJ2-7; d_gene: .; CDR3nt: TGTGCCAGCTGCTTATTAGGGGGAACCTACGAGCAGTACTTC; CDR3aa: CASCLLGGTYEQYF
len: 14; v_gene: TRBV30; j_gene: TRBJ2-1; d_gene: .; CDR3nt: TGTGCCTGGAGTGTAAACCCCCGGAGGGGTGAGCAGTTCTTC; CDR3aa: CAWSVNPRRGEQFF
len: 12; v_gene: TRBV19; j_gene: TRBJ1-4; d_gene: .; CDR3nt: TGTGCCAGTAGTATGATCGGGGGGACACTGTTTTTT; CDR3aa: CASSMIGGTLFF
len: 13; v_gene: TRBV5-1; j_gene: TRBJ1-2; d_gene: .; CDR3nt: TGCGCCAGCGCCGACGGAGGACTCTATGGCTACACCTTC; CDR3aa: CASADGGLYGYTF
len: 16; v_gene: TRBV7-9; j_gene: TRBJ1-2; d_gene: .; CDR3nt: TGTGCCAGCAGCTTCGACCGGGGGATCGATAGCTATGGCTACACCTTC; CDR3aa: CASSFDRGIDSYGYTF
len: 17; v_gene: TRBV10-3; j_gene: TRBJ2-3; d_gene: TRBD1; CDR3nt: TGTGCCATCAGCCAATCCCCGGGACAGGGCGAGGGAGATACGCAGTATTTT; CDR3aa: CAISQSPGQGEGDTQYF
len: 14; v_gene: TRBV19; j_gene: TRBJ1-5; d_gene: .; CDR3nt: TGTGCCACCCGGGACATATGGCAAGATCAGCCCCAGCATTTT; CDR3aa: CATRDIWQDQPQHF
len: 13; v_gene: TRBV30; j_gene: TRBJ1-1; d_gene: TRBD1; CDR3nt: TGTGCCTGGGGGACAGGGGCCGCCCCAATGGCTTTCTTT; CDR3aa: CAWGTGAAPMAFF
len: 13; v_gene: TRBV5-5; j_gene: TRBJ2-7; d_gene: .; CDR3nt: TGTGCCAGCAGGTGGGACATGCTCTACGAGCAGTACTTC; CDR3aa: CASRWDMLYEQYF
len: 14; v_gene: TRBV9; j_gene: TRBJ2-3; d_gene: TRBD2; CDR3nt: TGTGCCAGCAGCGTTGGGGGGGATACAGATACGCAGTATTTT; CDR3aa: CASSVGGDTDTQYF
len: 15; v_gene: TRBV5-1; j_gene: TRBJ2-7; d_gene: TRBD2; CDR3nt: TGCGCCAGCAGCCTAGGACTAGCGGGGAACTACGAGCAGTACTTC; CDR3aa: CASSLGLAGNYEQYF
len: 13; v_gene: TRBV14; j_gene: TRBJ1-1; d_gene: .; CDR3nt: TGTGCCAGCAGTCCAGGTCAACGCACTGAAGCTTTCTTT; CDR3aa: CASSPGQRTEAFF
len: 13; v_gene: TRBV19; j_gene: TRBJ1-5; d_gene: .; CDR3nt: TGTGCCAGTAGTACAGGGGCACATCAGCCCCAGCATTTT; CDR3aa: CASSTGAHQPQHF
len: 16; v_gene: TRBV5-8; j_gene: TRBJ1-6; d_gene: .; CDR3nt: TGTGCCAGCAGCTTGGCGGGGGGCGTGAGGAATTCACCCCTCCACTTT; CDR3aa: CASSLAGGVRNSPLHF
len: 15; v_gene: TRBV19; j_gene: TRBJ2-7; d_gene: TRBD1; CDR3nt: TGTGCCAGTAGTATCGCGGGACAGGGGGCCTACGAGCAGTACTTC; CDR3aa: CASSIAGQGAYEQYF
len: 15; v_gene: TRBV14; j_gene: TRBJ1-2; d_gene: TRBD1; CDR3nt: TGTGCCAGCAGCCAAACGGGACAGGGGTTCTATGGCTACACCTTC; CDR3aa: CASSQTGQGFYGYTF
len: 15; v_gene: TRBV5-1; j_gene: TRBJ2-1; d_gene: TRBD2; CDR3nt: TGCGCCAGCAGCAAGGGGACTAGCGGGGCTGGCGAGCAGTTCTTC; CDR3aa: CASSKGTSGAGEQFF
len: 16; v_gene: TRBV19; j_gene: TRBJ1-5; d_gene: .; CDR3nt: TGTGCCAGTAGTGTCACAGGGCCAGGTAGCAATCAGCCCCAGCATTTT; CDR3aa: CASSVTGPGSNQPQHF
len: 13; v_gene: TRBV5-8; j_gene: TRBJ2-7; d_gene: .; CDR3nt: TGTGCCAGCAGCCTCGGACTAAACTACGAGCAGTACTTC; CDR3aa: CASSLGLNYEQYF
len: 15; v_gene: TRBV10-3; j_gene: TRBJ1-4; d_gene: .; CDR3nt: TGTGCCATCAGTGAGTCAGGACAGCGACATGAAAAACTGTTTTTT; CDR3aa: CAISESGQRHEKLFF
len: 15; v_gene: TRBV6-5; j_gene: TRBJ1-2; d_gene: .; CDR3nt: TGTGCCAGCAGCGGAGGGAGGGCTGGAGACTATGGCTACACCTTC; CDR3aa: CASSGGRAGDYGYTF
len: 15; v_gene: TRBV6-1; j_gene: TRBJ2-2; d_gene: .; CDR3nt: TGTGCCAGCAGCTCTAGACAGGAGCCCACCGGGGAGCTGTTTTTT; CDR3aa: CASSSRQEPTGELFF
len: 14; v_gene: TRBV6-1; j_gene: TRBJ1-2; d_gene: .; CDR3nt: TGTGCCAGCAGGGCCCAGGGGATCAGCTATGGCTACGCCTTC; CDR3aa: CASRAQGISYGYAF
len: 15; v_gene: TRBV7-2; j_gene: TRBJ2-7; d_gene: TRBD2; CDR3nt: TGTGCCAGCAGCCCGTGGTCTAGCGGGGGATACGAGCAGTACTTC; CDR3aa: CASSPWSSGGYEQYF
len: 12; v_gene: TRBV14; j_gene: TRBJ2-5; d_gene: .; CDR3nt: TGTGCCAGCAGCCAAGTGGCAGAGACCCAGTACTTC; CDR3aa: CASSQVAETQYF
len: 13; v_gene: TRBV27; j_gene: TRBJ2-7; d_gene: TRBD1; CDR3nt: TGTGCCAGCAGGGATACAGGGGACTACGAGCAGTACTTC; CDR3aa: CASRDTGDYEQYF
len: 14; v_gene: TRBV28; j_gene: TRBJ1-5; d_gene: TRBD1; CDR3nt: TGTGCCAGCAGCCCCGGGACAGTAAATCAGCCCCAGCATTTT; CDR3aa: CASSPGTVNQPQHF
len: 15; v_gene: TRBV6-5; j_gene: TRBJ1-4; d_gene: .; CDR3nt: TGTGCCAGCAGTACCGCGGGGGGACATAATGAAAAACTGTTTTTT; CDR3aa: CASSTAGGHNEKLFF
len: 14; v_gene: TRBV11-2; j_gene: TRBJ2-7; d_gene: .; CDR3nt: TGTGCCAGCAGCTCCCTACAGGGCCCTTACGGTCAGTACTTC; CDR3aa: CASSSLQGPYGQYF